These T cell receptor beta chains were read from a single sample in a study of blood T cell repertoires in COVID-19. Here immunoSEQ multiplex PCR was the method, and the copy in TCRdb shows in-frame clones only, minus some. The table includes 100,000 to 150,000 clones, roughly 86% detected once. Sequencing used peripheral blood. The receptors stem from a woman between 65 and 79 years old with COVID-19, enrolled during active disease. CDR3s include the opening cysteine and the closing phenylalanine or tryptophan. Size values are once, few and many counts, or a class for expanded clones, and some rows have none.

V: TRBV28
J: TRBJ1-1
size: -
length: 15
CDR3: CASSLNGGRRTEAFF

V: TRBV19
J: TRBJ1-1
size: -
length: 13
CDR3: CASSGGFNTEAFF

V: TRBV5-1
J: TRBJ1-2
size: -
length: 12
CDR3: CASSFSDYGYTF

V: TRBV28
J: TRBJ1-1
size: -
length: 14
CDR3: CASSFPLPNTEAFF

V: TRBV7-2
J: TRBJ2-5
size: -
length: 16
CDR3: CASSWVRWGGPETQYF

V: TRBV19
J: TRBJ2-4
size: -
length: 17
CDR3: CASSSPPGTARKNIQYF

V: TRBV5-1
J: TRBJ1-4
size: -
length: 15
CDR3: CASSRAGETNEKLFF

V: TRBV5-1
J: TRBJ2-3
size: -
length: 16
CDR3: CASSLNGGYSSDTQYF

V: TRBV7-2
J: TRBJ2-3
size: -
length: 16
CDR3: CASSLVGAGGLNTQYF

V: TRBV7-9
J: TRBJ2-5
size: -
length: 17
CDR3: CASSRAPYPVPQETQYF

V: TRBV28
J: TRBJ2-7
size: -
length: 13
CDR3: CASSLGQGGKQYF

V: TRBV6-5
J: TRBJ2-7
size: -
length: 16
CDR3: CASSYATGGHFYEQYF

V: TRBV24-1
J: TRBJ1-5
size: -
length: 14
CDR3: CATSDTGSNQPQHF

V: TRBV7-2
J: TRBJ2-7
size: once
length: 14
CDR3: CASSLGGGGVEQYF

V: TRBV9
J: TRBJ2-3
size: -
length: 18
CDR3: CASSPLRTSGGGTDTQYF

V: TRBV28
J: TRBJ2-2
size: once
length: 16
CDR3: CASSSPGLAGPKELFF

V: TRBV29-1
J: TRBJ2-5
size: once
length: 15
CDR3: CSAMRTGGFGATQYF

V: TRBV19
J: TRBJ2-6
size: -
length: 15
CDR3: CASTRQSFGANVLTF

V: TRBV28
J: TRBJ2-7
size: -
length: 11
CDR3: CASTSGYEQYF

V: TRBV6-5
J: TRBJ1-1
size: -
length: 14
CDR3: CASRSLAGNTEAFF

V: TRBV7-2
J: TRBJ1-1
size: few
length: 16
CDR3: CASSSTWRVGNTEAFF

V: TRBV30
J: TRBJ1-5
size: -
length: 15
CDR3: CAWSVGTGGHQPQHF

V: TRBV5-5
J: TRBJ2-7
size: -
length: 12
CDR3: CASSPRVYEQYF

V: TRBV5-8
J: TRBJ2-1
size: -
length: 19
CDR3: CASSLWVAGDSRSYNEQFF

V: TRBV28
J: TRBJ2-1
size: -
length: 15
CDR3: CASSGTSGGTWEQFF

V: TRBV19
J: TRBJ1-2
size: -
length: 14
CDR3: CASRTSGTDYGYTF

V: TRBV5-1
J: TRBJ1-1
size: -
length: 18
CDR3: CASSLDWREVGMNTEAFF

V: TRBV7-9
J: TRBJ2-7
size: -
length: 14
CDR3: CASSLWVTGYEQYF

V: TRBV6-1
J: TRBJ1-1
size: -
length: 13
CDR3: CASSDKGARRAFF

V: TRBV10-2
J: TRBJ1-6
size: -
length: 14
CDR3: CATISQGANSPLHF

V: TRBV30
J: TRBJ1-2
size: few
length: 13
CDR3: CAWSAQGWYGYTF

V: TRBV7-2
J: TRBJ2-5
size: few
length: 14
CDR3: CASSLNELQETQYF

V: TRBV19
J: TRBJ1-6
size: once
length: 13
CDR3: CASSTTGNSPLHF

V: TRBV19
J: TRBJ2-7
size: -
length: 15
CDR3: CATSSGQGMPYEQYF

V: TRBV5-6
J: TRBJ1-4
size: -
length: 15
CDR3: CASSLSTQGYEKLFF

V: TRBV6-1
J: TRBJ1-5
size: -
length: 13
CDR3: CASSETRKSAQHF

V: TRBV5-6
J: TRBJ2-7
size: few
length: 14
CDR3: CASSPGTGFYEQYF

V: TRBV11-2
J: TRBJ2-3
size: -
length: 15
CDR3: CASSLYRGRTDTQYF

V: TRBV19
J: TRBJ1-4
size: few
length: 14
CDR3: CASRKTATNEKLFF

V: TRBV29-1
J: TRBJ2-2
size: -
length: 14
CDR3: CSAGQGASGRELFF

V: TRBV15
J: TRBJ1-4
size: -
length: 16
CDR3: CATSSDTFRGNEKLFF

V: TRBV6-4
J: TRBJ2-7
size: once
length: 14
CDR3: CASSGRRGFYEQYF

V: TRBV3-1/TRBV3-2
J: TRBJ1-4
size: -
length: 13
CDR3: CASSQSGIEKLFF

V: TRBV28
J: TRBJ1-4
size: -
length: 15
CDR3: CASSLTTGLNEKLFF

V: TRBV5-1
J: TRBJ1-4
size: -
length: 16
CDR3: CASSRGGSLTNEKLFF

V: TRBV9
J: TRBJ2-6
size: -
length: 15
CDR3: CASSVGGSGANVLTF

V: TRBV7-8
J: TRBJ2-3
size: -
length: 16
CDR3: CASSLAGGTSSYTQYF

V: TRBV7-9
J: TRBJ2-1
size: -
length: 11
CDR3: CASSLGGEQFF

V: TRBV14
J: TRBJ2-3
size: -
length: 16
CDR3: CASSQDRGRATDTQYF

V: TRBV6-5
J: TRBJ1-2
size: -
length: 12
CDR3: CASMRAVYGYTF

V: TRBV5-1
J: TRBJ1-1
size: -
length: 15
CDR3: CASTLRPYGNTEAFF

V: TRBV4-2
J: TRBJ2-5
size: -
length: 14
CDR3: CASSQAVQGETQYF

V: TRBV21-1
J: TRBJ2-7
size: -
length: 14
CDR3: CASSKALDRDEQYF

V: TRBV19
J: TRBJ1-1
size: -
length: 16
CDR3: CASSMGLPPLNTEAFF

V: TRBV5-4
J: TRBJ2-5
size: -
length: 17
CDR3: CASSLSPGTGGEETQYF

V: TRBV11-2
J: TRBJ2-7
size: -
length: 12
CDR3: CASSLFLREQYF

V: TRBV19
J: TRBJ1-5
size: -
length: 15
CDR3: CASSIQGRAYQPQHF

V: TRBV4-1
J: TRBJ2-5
size: -
length: 18
CDR3: CASSQALPSGGTQETQYF

V: TRBV5-1
J: TRBJ2-7
size: -
length: 16
CDR3: CASSFNLATGSYEQYF